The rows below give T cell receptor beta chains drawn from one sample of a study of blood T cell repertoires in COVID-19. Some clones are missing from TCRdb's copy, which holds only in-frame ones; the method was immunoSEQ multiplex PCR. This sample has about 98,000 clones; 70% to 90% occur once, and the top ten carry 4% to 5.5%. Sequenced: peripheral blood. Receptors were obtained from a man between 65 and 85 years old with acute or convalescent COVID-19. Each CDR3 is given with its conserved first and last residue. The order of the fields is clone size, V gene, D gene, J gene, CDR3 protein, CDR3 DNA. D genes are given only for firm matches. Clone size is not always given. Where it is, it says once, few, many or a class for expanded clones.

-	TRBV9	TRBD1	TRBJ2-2	CASSVDPTLGTGLWANTGELFF	TGTGCCAGCAGCGTAGACCCCACTCTAGGGACAGGTCTTTGGGCGAACACCGGGGAGCTGTTTTTT
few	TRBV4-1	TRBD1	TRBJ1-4	CASSQVGDRGFRKLFF	TGCGCCAGCAGCCAGGTTGGAGACAGGGGGTTCCGGAAACTGTTTTTT
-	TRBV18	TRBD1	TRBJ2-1	CASSKTGGDEQFF	TGTGCCAGCTCAAAGACAGGGGGCGATGAGCAGTTCTTC
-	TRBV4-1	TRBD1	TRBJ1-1	CASSQGSQGARAFF	TGCGCCAGCAGCCAGGGGTCACAGGGGGCGAGAGCTTTCTTT
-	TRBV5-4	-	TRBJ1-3	CASSLAGGRSGNTIYF	TGTGCCAGCAGCTTGGCGGGGGGGAGGAGCGGAAACACCATATATTTT
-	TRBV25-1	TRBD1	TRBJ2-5	CASSVTGVETQYF	TGTGCCAGCAGTGTGACAGGGGTTGAGACCCAGTACTTC
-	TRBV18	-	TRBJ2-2	CASQTGTGELFF	TGTGCCAGCCAAACGGGGACCGGGGAGCTGTTTTTT
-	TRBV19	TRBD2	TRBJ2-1	CASRGREGTHYNEQFF	TGTGCCAGTAGAGGGCGGGAGGGAACCCACTACAATGAGCAGTTCTTC
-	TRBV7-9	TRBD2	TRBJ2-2	CASSNQIAGPNTGELFF	TGTGCCAGCAGCAACCAAATAGCGGGGCCAAACACCGGGGAGCTGTTTTTT
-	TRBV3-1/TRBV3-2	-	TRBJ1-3	CASSPRGARNTIYF	TGTGCCAGCAGCCCCCGGGGGGCTCGAAACACCATATATTTT
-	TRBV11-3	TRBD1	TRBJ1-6	CASSSGQGDSPLHF	TGTGCCAGCAGCTCGGGACAGGGGGATTCACCCCTCCACTTT
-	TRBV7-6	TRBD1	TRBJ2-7	CASSSRQGTAYEQYF	TGTGCCAGCAGCTCCCGACAGGGGACGGCCTACGAGCAGTACTTC
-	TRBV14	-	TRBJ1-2	CASRGATELGGYTF	TGTGCCAGCAGGGGTGCGACAGAGCTCGGTGGCTACACCTTC
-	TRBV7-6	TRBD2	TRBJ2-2	CASSSRTSGGAFTGELFF	TGTGCCAGCAGCTCGCGGACTAGCGGGGGGGCATTCACCGGGGAGCTGTTTTTT
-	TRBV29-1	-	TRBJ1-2	CSVNNRPNYGYTF	TGCAGCGTTAATAACAGACCTAACTATGGCTACACCTTC
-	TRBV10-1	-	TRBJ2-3	CASKQGSTDTQYF	TGCGCCAGCAAGCAGGGTTCCACAGATACGCAGTATTTT
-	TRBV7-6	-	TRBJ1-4	CASSSQGNEKLFF	TGTGCCAGCAGCTCCCAGGGTAATGAAAAACTGTTTTTT
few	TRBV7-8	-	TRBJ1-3	CASSLRRSFSGNTIYF	TGTGCCAGCAGCTTAAGGAGATCTTTCTCTGGAAACACCATATATTTT
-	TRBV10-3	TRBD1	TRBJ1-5	CAISEGPGTGEPQHF	TGTGCCATCAGTGAGGGTCCCGGGACAGGGGAGCCCCAGCATTTT
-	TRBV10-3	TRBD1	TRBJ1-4	CAISTPGQGLFF	TGTGCCATCAGTACACCGGGACAGGGCCTGTTTTTT
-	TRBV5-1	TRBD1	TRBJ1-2	CASTPGDRERGGYTF	TGCGCCAGCACCCCGGGGGACAGGGAAAGGGGTGGCTACACCTTC
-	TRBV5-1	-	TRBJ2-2	CATTHSTGPANTGELFF	TGCGCCACCACCCATTCTACAGGTCCCGCGAACACCGGGGAGCTGTTTTTT
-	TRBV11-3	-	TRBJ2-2	CASSSTGIGAGELFF	TGTGCCAGCAGCTCCACAGGGATAGGGGCCGGGGAGCTGTTTTTT
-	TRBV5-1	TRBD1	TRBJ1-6	CASSSGTAFNSPLHF	TGCGCCAGCAGCTCCGGGACAGCATTCAATTCACCCCTCCACTTT
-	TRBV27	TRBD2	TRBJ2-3	CASGRGGQNTDTQYF	TGTGCCAGCGGACGGGGGGGACAAAACACAGATACGCAGTATTTT
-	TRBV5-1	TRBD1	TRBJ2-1	CASSKGQGTYNEQFF	TGCGCCAGCAGCAAAGGACAGGGAACCTACAATGAGCAGTTCTTC
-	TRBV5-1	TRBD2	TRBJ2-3	CASSLPRGGQTDTQYF	TGCGCCAGCAGCTTACCGCGGGGGGGCCAAACAGATACGCAGTATTTT